This entry lists 9 T cell receptor beta chains sequenced from one sample in a study of beta chain features in type 1 diabetes. General observations from the study: Shorter TCRB CDR3s, moderately but significantly so, marked every one of the four CD4+ subsets in Type 1 diabetes patients.

Every isolated RNA sample was fully reverse transcribed, so sequencing captured expressed TCRB transcripts. Method: immunoSEQ multiplex PCR; TCRdb's copy keeps in-frame clones and lacks some. The sample gives under 300,000 clones, roughly 25% of which show up once; 0.012% is in the top ten. The antigens these receptors bind are not known. Sequenced input: naive CD4+ T cells from blood. The receptor source for this set is a woman younger than 45 with type 1 diabetes.

The chain employs TRBV28 and TRBJ2-7; D might be TRBD1 (6 bases). From germline, CDR1 is MDHEN and CDR2 SYDVKM. The ends were cut back, 0 bases at V and 4 bases at J, with 13 bases in the middle. The CDR3 runs 15 residues. The CDR3 loop reads CASSLWGADAYEQYF. In nucleotides, the CDR3 is TGTGCCAGCAGTTTATGGGGGGCGGACGCTTACGAGCAGTACTTC.

This clone was picked up a small number of times. CDR3 loop: CASSTMGANQPQHF. CDR3 DNA: TGTGCCAGTAGTACCATGGGGGCAAATCAGCCCCAGCATTTT. V gene TRBV19 combines with J gene TRBJ1-5; maybe TRBD1 (6 bases). V lost 4 bases and J 4 bases, leaving 11 bases between the germline ends. CDR1 is LNHDA and CDR2 is SQIVND in the germline V gene (reference sequence). The CDR3 is 14 residues long.

This clone has only a few counts. The gene calls are TRBV5-4 and TRBJ2-3; 10 bases agree with TRBD2. Looked up from germline, CDR1 is SGHNT and CDR2 is YYREEE (reference sequence). The trim removed 3 bases at V and 4 bases at J, leaving 8 bases unmatched. The CDR3 is 16 residues long. Here the CDR3 reads CASSSLLAGGSDTQYF. The CDR3 region has the DNA TGTGCCAGCAGCTCCCTGTTAGCGGGAGGCTCAGATACGCAGTATTTT.

This clone has only a few counts. The CDR3 nucleotides are TGTGCCAGCAGTAGCGGTGGCCCCGGTCGGAAGCAGTACTTC. This gives the protein CASSSGGPGRKQYF. This chain connects TRBV6-6 to TRBJ2-7; a possible D gene is TRBD2 (5 bases). CDR1 MNHNY and CDR2 SVGAGI come from the germline V gene (reference sequence). Trimming took 5 bases from V and 8 from J, leaving 19 bases between them. The CDR3 runs 14 residues.

The CDR3 protein is CASSQETTRGQVYGYTF. Here the CDR3 DNA reads TGCGCCAGCAGCCAAGAAACCACCAGGGGGCAGGTCTATGGCTACACCTTC. The rearrangement uses TRBV4-1 and TRBJ1-2, with TRBD1 matching over 8 bases. Trimming took 0 bases from V and 4 from J; bases not matched to a gene: 10. The germline V gene encodes CDR1 MGHRA and CDR2 YSYEKL. This CDR3 comprises 17 residues.

V and J are TRBV18 and TRBJ2-1; 8 nucleotides line up with TRBD1. V shed 4 bases, J shed 0 bases, and the junction held 11 bases outside the gene matches. The CDR3 loop spans 18 amino acids. The germline gives CDR1 KGHSH, CDR2 LQKENI. The CDR3 loop reads CASSLKSTGTGSYNEQFF. In nucleotides, the CDR3 is TGTGCCAGCTCACTCAAGTCGACCGGGACAGGCTCCTACAATGAGCAGTTCTTC.

This clone was seen a handful of times. J is TRBJ2-1 and V is TRBV7-9; 9 positions match TRBD2. Germline-derived CDR1 and CDR2 are SEHNR and FQNEAQ (reference sequence). This CDR3 has 16 residues. After removal of 7 bases from V and 7 bases from J, the junction contained 14 bases not matched to a gene. The CDR3 protein is CASTPQGLAGTNEQFF. CDR3 nucleotides: TGTGCCAGCACCCCACAGGGTCTAGCGGGGACGAATGAGCAGTTCTTC.

The chain is built from TRBV5-6 and TRBJ2-3; 7 nucleotides line up with TRBD2. From germline, CDR1 is SGHDT and CDR2 YYEEEE. This CDR3 has 15 residues. Trimming took 1 base from V and 2 from J; bases not matched to a gene: 4. CDR3 region: CASSLSLADTDTQYF. For the CDR3, the DNA is TGTGCCAGCAGCTTGTCCCTAGCGGACACAGATACGCAGTATTTT.

This chain connects TRBV5-6 to TRBJ2-1; no clear D. Between the trimmed V and J ends, which lost 1 base and 10 bases, there was a span of 6 bases. There are 11 residues in the CDR3. Germline values: CDR1 SGHDT, CDR2 YYEEEE. CDR3 coding DNA: TGTGCCAGCAGCTTGTGGCGGGAGCAGTTCTTC. It yields the protein CASSLWREQFF.